The clone carrying this T cell receptor (beta chain) has just a few counts. What it binds is not known. This entry is derived from a study of T-cell memory formation after mild COVID-19. Study at large: TCR clusters largely stayed donor specific.

Germline CDR1 SGHTA, CDR2 FQGTGA. The CDR3 spans 13 residues. V was clipped by 1 base and J by 8 bases, with 11 bases between them. Notes on the study in general: What remained unconfirmed was the SARS-CoV-2 specificity of second-wave clones peaking on day 37. Among contracting clones, CD4+ were mainly CM/EM and CD8+ enriched in EMRA. Memory sampled before infection contained some responding clones, suggesting cross-reactive memory joined.

TCRdb re-derived calls from the 5' RACE reads in MiXCR, one entry per CDR3 protein. The sample has about half a million distinct CDR3 sequences, around a sixth seen once; the top ten hold over 9%. This TCR derives from an adult woman who had mild COVID-19 (a few samples of this study predate the infection). Cell type and time point are not known. The sequenced sample was PBMCs or a T cell subset sorted from them (not recorded which). This chain connects TRBV7-3 to TRBJ1-1; D is ambiguous. CDR3 in amino acids: CASSLNGGLEAFF. Here the CDR3 DNA reads TGTGCCAGCAGCTTAAATGGAGGCCTCGAAGCTTTCTTT.